This TCR beta chain emerged from a study of T cells in Graves' hyperthyroidism and ophthalmopathy. Overall study results and limits: Model predictions of ophthalmopathy came a median approximately seven months before onset.

This clonotype ranks as medium-sized (0.01 to 0.1%). Its cognate antigen is unknown. Amplification of TCR beta CDR3 regions was performed using RNA transcripts as template. A first-round RT-PCR of the TCR CDR3 used the HTBI primer set. TCRdb redid the calling of the multiplex PCR reads with MiXCR, one entry per CDR3 protein. The sample has about 52,000 distinct CDR3 sequences, about half seen once. The V end lost 6 bases, the J end lost 3 bases, and 11 bases lay between the germline ends. From germline, CDR1 is MGHDK and CDR2 SYGVNS. This CDR3 has 14 amino acids. The sequenced sample consisted of blood. The rearrangement links TRBV25-1 to TRBJ2-2, with D possibly TRBD2 on 6 matching bases. The clonotype was recovered from a woman aged 45-60 years with Graves' ophthalmopathy. The CDR3 sequence is CASSRGTDTGELFF. The CDR3 DNA reads TGTGCCAGCAGCCGGGGGACGGACACCGGGGAGCTGTTTTTT.